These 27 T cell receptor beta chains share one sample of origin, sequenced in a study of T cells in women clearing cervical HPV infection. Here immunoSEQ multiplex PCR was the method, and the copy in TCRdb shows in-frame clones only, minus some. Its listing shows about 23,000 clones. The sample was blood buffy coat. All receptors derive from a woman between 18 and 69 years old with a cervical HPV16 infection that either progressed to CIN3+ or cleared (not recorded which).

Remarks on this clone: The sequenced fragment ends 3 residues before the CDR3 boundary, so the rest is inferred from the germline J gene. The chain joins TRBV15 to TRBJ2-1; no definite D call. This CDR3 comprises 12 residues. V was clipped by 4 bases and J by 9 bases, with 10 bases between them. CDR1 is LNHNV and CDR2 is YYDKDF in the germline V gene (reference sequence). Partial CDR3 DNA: TGTGCCACCAGCATAAGAAGGGTTGAG. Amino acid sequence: CATSIRRVE. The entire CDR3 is CATSIRRVEQFF.

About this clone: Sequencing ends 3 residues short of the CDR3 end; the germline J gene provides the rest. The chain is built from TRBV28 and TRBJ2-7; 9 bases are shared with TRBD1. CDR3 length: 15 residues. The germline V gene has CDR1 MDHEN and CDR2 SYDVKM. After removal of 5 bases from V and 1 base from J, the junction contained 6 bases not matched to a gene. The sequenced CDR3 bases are TGTGCCAGCAGTGGTTCCGGGACAGGGTCCTACGAG. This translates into CASSGSGTGSYE. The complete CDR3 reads CASSGSGTGSYEQYF. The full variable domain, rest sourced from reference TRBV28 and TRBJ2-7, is DVKVTQSSRYLVKRTGEKVFLECVQDMDHENMFWYRQDPGLGLRLIYFSYDVKMKEKGDIPEGYSVSREKKERFSLILESASTNQTSMYLCASSGSGTGSYEQYFGPGTRLTVT.

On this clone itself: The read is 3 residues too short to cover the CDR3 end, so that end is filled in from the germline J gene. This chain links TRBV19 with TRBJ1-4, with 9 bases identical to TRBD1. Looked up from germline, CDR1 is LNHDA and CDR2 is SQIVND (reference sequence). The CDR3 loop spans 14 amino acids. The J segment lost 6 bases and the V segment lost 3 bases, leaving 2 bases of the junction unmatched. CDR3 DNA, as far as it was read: TGTGCCAGTAGTATGGGACAGGGTGATGAAAAA. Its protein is CASSMGQGDEK. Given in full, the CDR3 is CASSMGQGDEKLFF.

CDR3 DNA (partial): TGTGCCAGTAGAAAGAACAGGGGAGTGGATACG. This translates into CASRKNRGVDT. The CDR3 as a whole reads CASRKNRGVDTQYF. This chain connects TRBV19 to TRBJ2-3, with 7 nucleotides matching TRBD1. Read sequence stops 3 residues before the CDR3 end, and the germline J gene provides the missing end. From germline, CDR1 is LNHDA and CDR2 SQIVND (reference sequence). V trimming: 6 bases; J trimming: 6 bases; junction bases outside the gene matches: 9. The CDR3 loop spans 14 amino acids.

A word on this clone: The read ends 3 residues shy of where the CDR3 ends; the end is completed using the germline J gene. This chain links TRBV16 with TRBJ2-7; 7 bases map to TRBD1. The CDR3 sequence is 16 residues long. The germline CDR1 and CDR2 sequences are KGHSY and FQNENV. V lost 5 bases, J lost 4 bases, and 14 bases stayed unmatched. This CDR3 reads CASSTHTGTVTYEQYF. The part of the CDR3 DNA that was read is TGTGCCAGCAGCACACACACCGGGACAGTGACGTACGAG.

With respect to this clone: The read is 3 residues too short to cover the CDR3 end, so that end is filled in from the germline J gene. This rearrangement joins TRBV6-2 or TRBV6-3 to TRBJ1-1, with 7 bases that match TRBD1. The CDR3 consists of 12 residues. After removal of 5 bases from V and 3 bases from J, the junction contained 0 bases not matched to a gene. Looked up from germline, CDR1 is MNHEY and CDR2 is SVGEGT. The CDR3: CASSDRDTEAFF. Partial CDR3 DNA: TGTGCCAGCAGTGACAGGGACACTGAA.

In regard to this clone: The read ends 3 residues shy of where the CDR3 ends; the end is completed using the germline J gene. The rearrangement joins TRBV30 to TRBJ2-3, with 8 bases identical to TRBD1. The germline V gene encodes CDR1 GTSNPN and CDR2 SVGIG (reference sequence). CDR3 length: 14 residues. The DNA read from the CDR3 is TGTGCCTGCGTATTGACAGGGGACTGGGAGACG. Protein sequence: CACVLTGDWET. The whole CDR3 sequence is CACVLTGDWETQYF. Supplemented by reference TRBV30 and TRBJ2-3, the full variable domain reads SQTIHQWPATLVQPVGSPLSLECTVEGTSNPNLYWYRQAAGRGLQLLFYSVGIGQISSEVPQNLSASRPQDRQFILSSKKLLLSDSGFYLCACVLTGDWETQYFGPGTRLTVL.

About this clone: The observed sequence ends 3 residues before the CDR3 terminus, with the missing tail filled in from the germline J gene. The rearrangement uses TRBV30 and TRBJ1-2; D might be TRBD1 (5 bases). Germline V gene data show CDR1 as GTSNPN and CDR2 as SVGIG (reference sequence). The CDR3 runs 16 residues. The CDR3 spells CAWIRDYPDSTDTYTF. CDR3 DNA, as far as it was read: TGTGCCTGGATAAGGGACTACCCGGATAGCACAGATACC.

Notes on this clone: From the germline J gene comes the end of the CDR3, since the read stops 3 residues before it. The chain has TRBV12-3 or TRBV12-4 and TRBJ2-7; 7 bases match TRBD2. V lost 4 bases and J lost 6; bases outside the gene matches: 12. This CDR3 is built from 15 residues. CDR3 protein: CASSWLTSSLSEQYF. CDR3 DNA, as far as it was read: TGTGCCAGCAGTTGGTTGACTAGCTCCTTGAGCGAG.

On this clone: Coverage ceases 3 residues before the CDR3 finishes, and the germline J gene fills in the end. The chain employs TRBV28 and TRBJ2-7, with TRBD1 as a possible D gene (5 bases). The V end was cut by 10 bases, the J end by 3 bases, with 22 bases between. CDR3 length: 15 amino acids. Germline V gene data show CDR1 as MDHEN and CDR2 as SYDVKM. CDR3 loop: CATMKPSGINYEQYF. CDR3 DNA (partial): TGTGCCACCATGAAACCTTCAGGGATTAACTACGAG. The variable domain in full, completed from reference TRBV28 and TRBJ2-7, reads DVKVTQSSRYLVKRTGEKVFLECVQDMDHENMFWYRQDPGLGLRLIYFSYDVKMKEKGDIPEGYSVSREKKERFSLILESASTNQTSMYLCATMKPSGINYEQYFGPGTRLTVT.

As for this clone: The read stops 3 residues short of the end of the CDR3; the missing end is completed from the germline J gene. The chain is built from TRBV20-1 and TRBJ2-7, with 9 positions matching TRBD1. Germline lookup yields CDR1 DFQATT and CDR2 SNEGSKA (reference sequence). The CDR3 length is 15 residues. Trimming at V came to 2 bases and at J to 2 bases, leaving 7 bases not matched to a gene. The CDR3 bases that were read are TGCAGTGCTAGACGCGGACAGGGGATAACCTACGAG. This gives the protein CSARRGQGITYE. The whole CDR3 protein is CSARRGQGITYEQYF.

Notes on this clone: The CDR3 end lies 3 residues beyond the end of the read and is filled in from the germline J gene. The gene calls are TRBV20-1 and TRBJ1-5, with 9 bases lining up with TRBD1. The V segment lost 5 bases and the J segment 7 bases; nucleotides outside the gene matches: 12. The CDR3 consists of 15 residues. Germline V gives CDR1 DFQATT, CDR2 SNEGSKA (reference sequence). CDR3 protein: CSASRDRDNQQPQHF. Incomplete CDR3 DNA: TGCAGTGCTTCACGGGACAGGGATAATCAACAGCCC.

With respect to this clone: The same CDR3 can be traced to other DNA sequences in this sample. The sequenced part of the CDR3 DNA is TGTGCCAGTAGTATAAGGCAGGGGGAAGCTGGAAACACC. This sequence encodes CASSIRQGEAGNT. The full CDR3 reads CASSIRQGEAGNTIYF. V is TRBV19 and J is TRBJ1-3; 7 nucleotides agree with TRBD1. Read sequence stops 3 residues before the CDR3 end, and the germline J gene provides the missing end. V trimming: 2 bases; J trimming: 2 bases; junction bases outside the gene matches: 6. Germline CDR1 reads LNHDA; CDR2 reads SQIVND (reference sequence). This CDR3 comprises 16 residues. Combining the CDR3 with reference TRBV19 and TRBJ1-3 gives the whole variable domain DGGITQSPKYLFRKEGQNVTLSCEQNLNHDAMYWYRQDPGQGLRLIYYSQIVNDFQKGDIAEGYSVSREKKESFPLTVTSAQKNPTAFYLCASSIRQGEAGNTIYFGEGSWLTVV.

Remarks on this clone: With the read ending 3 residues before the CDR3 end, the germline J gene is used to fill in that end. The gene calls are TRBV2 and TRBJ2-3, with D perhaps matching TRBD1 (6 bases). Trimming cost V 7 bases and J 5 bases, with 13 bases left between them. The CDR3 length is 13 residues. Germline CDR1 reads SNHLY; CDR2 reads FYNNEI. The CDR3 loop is CASTLQGEDTQYF. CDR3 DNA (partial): TGTGCCAGCACGCTACAGGGCGAAGATACG.

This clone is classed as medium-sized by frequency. The sequenced part of the CDR3 DNA is TGCAGCGTTGAAGGTGACAGGGTTCGCGAG. It yields the protein CSVEGDRVRE. The whole CDR3 is CSVEGDRVREQYF. This chain uses TRBV29-1 with TRBJ2-7, with 7 bases that match TRBD1. The read finishes 3 residues shy of the CDR3 end, and the germline J gene is used to complete it. J lost 6 bases, V lost 1 base, and 6 bases had no gene match. The CDR3 sequence is 13 residues long. Germline CDR1 SQVTM, CDR2 ANQGSEA.

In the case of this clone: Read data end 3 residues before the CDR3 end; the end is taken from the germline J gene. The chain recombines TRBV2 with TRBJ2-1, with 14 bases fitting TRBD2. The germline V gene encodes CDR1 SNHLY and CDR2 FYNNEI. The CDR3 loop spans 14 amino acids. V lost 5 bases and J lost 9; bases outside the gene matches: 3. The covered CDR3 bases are TGTGCCAGCAGTCCGGGACTAGCGGGAGTTGAG. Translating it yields CASSPGLAGVE. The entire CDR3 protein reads CASSPGLAGVEQFF.

The CDR3 is CASSLSSEDRAFF. The sequenced CDR3 bases are TGTGCCAGCAGCTTAAGTTCGGAGGACAGA. This chain connects TRBV7-9 to TRBJ1-1; D may be TRBD1 (6 bases). The read ends 3 residues shy of where the CDR3 ends; the end is completed using the germline J gene. Germline V gene data show CDR1 as SEHNR and CDR2 as FQNEAQ (reference sequence). The CDR3 contains 13 residues.

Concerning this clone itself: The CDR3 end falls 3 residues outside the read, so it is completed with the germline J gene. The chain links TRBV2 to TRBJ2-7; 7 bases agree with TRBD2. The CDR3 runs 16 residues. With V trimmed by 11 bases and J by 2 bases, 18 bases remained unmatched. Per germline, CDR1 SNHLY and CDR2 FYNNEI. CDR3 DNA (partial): TGTGCCTACCAGGGAGGGGAAGTCGGCCAAACCTACGAG. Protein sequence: CAYQGGEVGQTYE. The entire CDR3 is CAYQGGEVGQTYEQYF.

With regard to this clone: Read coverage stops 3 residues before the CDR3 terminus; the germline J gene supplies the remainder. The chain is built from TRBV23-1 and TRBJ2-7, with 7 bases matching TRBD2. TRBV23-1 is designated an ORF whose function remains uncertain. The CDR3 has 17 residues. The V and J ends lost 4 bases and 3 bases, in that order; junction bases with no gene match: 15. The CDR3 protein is CASSPNSSGRGNYEQYF. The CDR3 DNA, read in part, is TGCGCCAGCAGTCCAAATTCCTCAGGGAGGGGCAACTACGAG.

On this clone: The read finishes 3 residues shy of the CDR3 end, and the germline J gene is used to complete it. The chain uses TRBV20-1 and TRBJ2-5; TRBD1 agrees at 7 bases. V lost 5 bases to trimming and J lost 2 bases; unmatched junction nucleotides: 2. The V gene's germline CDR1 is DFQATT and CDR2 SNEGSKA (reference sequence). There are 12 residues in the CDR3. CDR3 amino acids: CSAPGQQETQYF. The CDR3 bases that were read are TGCAGTGCTCCGGGACAGCAAGAGACC.

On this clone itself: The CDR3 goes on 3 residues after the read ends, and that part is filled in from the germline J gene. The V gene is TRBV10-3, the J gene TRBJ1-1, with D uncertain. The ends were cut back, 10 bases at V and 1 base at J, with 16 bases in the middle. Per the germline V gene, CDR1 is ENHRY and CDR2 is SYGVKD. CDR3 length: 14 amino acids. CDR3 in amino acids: CATILSVGNTEAFF. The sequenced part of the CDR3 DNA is TGTGCCACCATACTGAGTGTCGGGAACACTGAA.

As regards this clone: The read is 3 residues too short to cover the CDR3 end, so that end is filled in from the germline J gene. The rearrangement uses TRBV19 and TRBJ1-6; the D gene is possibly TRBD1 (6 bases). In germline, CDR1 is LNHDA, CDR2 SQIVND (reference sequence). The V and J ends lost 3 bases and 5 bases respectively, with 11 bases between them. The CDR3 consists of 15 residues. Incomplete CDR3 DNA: TGTGCCAGTAGTATTGGACAGAGTCATAATTCACCC. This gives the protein CASSIGQSHNSP. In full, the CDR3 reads CASSIGQSHNSPLHF.

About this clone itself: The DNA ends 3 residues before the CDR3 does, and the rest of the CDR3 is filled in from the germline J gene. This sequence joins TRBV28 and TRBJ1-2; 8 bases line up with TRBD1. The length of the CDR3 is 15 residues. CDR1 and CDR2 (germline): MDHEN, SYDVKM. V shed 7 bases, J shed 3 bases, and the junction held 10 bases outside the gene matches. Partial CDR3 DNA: TGTGCCAGCAAGAGTGGGACAGGACTTTACTATGGC. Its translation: CASKSGTGLYYG. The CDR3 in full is CASKSGTGLYYGYTF.

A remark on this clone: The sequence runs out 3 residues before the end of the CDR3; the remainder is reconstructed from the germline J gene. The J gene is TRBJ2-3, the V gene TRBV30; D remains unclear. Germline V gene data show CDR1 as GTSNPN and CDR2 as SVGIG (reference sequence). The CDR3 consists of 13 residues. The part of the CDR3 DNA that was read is TGTGCCTGGAGTAGTTTGCCAGGTCAGCCG. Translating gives CAWSSLPGQP. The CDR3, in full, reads CAWSSLPGQPQYF.

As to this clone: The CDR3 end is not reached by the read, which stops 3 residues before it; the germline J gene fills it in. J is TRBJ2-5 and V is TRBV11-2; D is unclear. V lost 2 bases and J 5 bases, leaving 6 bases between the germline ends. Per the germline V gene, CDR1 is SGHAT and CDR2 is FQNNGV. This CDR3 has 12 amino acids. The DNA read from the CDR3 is TGTGCCAGCAGCTTACTCTCGGAGACC. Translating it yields CASSLLSET. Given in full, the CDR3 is CASSLLSETQYF.

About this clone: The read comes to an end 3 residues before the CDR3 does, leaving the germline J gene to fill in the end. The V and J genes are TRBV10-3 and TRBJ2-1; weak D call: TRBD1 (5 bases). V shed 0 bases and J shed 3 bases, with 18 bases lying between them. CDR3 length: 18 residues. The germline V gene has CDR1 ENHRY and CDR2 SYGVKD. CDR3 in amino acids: CAISESTVGLVNYNEQFF. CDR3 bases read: TGTGCCATCAGTGAGTCGACAGTGGGTCTAGTTAACTACAATGAG.

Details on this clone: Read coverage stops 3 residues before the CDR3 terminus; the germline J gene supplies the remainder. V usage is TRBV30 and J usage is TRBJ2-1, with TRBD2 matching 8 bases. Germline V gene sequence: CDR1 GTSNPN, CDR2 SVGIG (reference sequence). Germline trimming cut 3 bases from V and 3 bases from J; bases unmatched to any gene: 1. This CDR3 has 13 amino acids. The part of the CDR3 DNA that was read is TGTGCCTGGAGCGGGACTAGCTACAATGAG. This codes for CAWSGTSYNE. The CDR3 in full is CAWSGTSYNEQFF.